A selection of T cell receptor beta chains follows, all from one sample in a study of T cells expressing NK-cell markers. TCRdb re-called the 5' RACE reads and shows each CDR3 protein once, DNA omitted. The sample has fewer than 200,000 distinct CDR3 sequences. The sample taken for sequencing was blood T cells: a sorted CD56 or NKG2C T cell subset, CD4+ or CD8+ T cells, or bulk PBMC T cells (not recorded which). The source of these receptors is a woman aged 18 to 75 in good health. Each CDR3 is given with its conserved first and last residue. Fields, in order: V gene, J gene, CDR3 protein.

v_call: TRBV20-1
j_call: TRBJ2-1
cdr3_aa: CSAVNPGTYNEQFF

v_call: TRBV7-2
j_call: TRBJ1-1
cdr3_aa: CASSSDRGTAEAFF

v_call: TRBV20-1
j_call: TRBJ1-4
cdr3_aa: CSAHRVSNEKLFF

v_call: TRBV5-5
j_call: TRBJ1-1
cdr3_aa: CASSRDGGNTEAFF

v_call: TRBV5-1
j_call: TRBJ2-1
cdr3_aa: CASSLATLVKRSYNEQFF

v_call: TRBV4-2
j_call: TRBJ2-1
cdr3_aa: CASSRGRDSYNEQFF

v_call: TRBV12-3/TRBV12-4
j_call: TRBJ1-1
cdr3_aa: CASSNPMGRRPITEAFF

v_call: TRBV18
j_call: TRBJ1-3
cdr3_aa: CASSPRATGENTIYF

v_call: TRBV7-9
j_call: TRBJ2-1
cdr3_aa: CASGDWGSSYNEQFF

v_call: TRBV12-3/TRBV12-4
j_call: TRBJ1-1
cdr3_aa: CASRGTGEAFF

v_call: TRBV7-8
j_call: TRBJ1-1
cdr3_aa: CASSQMGQNTEAFF

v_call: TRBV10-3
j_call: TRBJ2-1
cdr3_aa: CAISVADEQFF

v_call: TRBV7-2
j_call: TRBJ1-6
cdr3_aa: CASSLGPSPLHF

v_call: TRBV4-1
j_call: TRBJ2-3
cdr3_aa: CASSHNRGSDTQYF